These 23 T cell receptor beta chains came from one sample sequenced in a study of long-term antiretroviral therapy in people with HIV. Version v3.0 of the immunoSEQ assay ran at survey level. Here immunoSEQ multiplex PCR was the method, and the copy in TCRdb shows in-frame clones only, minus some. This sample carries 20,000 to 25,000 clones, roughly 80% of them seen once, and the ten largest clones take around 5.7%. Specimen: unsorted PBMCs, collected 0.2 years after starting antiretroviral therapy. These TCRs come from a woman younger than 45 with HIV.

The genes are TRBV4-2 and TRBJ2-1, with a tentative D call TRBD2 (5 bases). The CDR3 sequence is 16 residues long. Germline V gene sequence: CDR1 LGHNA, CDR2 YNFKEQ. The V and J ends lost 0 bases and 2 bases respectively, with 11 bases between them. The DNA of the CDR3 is TGTGCCAGCAGCCAAGATGCCGGACTCCCCTACAATGAGCAGTTCTTC. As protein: CASSQDAGLPYNEQFF.

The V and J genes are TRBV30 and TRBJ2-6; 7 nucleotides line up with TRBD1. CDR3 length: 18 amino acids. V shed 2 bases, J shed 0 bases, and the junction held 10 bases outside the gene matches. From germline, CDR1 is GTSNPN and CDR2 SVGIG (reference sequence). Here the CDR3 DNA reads TGTGCCTGGAGTCCAGCAGGGGGATTACTCTCTGGGGCCAACGTCCTGACTTTC. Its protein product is CAWSPAGGLLSGANVLTF.

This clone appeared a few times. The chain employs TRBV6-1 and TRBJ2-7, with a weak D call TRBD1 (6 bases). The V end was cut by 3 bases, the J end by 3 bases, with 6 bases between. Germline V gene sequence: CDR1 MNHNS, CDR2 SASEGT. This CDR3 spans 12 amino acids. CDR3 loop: CASSETGYEQYV. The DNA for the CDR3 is TGTGCCAGCAGTGAGACAGGCTACGAGCAGTACGTC.

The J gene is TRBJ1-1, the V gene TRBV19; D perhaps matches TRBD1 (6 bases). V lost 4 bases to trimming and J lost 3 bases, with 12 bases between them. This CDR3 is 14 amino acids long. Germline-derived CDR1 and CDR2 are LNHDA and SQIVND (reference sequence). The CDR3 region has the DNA TGTGCCAGTAGTACAGGGGCGGGGTACACTGAAGCTTTCTTT. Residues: CASSTGAGYTEAFF. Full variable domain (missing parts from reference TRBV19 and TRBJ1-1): DGGITQSPKYLFRKEGQNVTLSCEQNLNHDAMYWYRQDPGQGLRLIYYSQIVNDFQKGDIAEGYSVSREKKESFPLTVTSAQKNPTAFYLCASSTGAGYTEAFFGQGTRLTVV.

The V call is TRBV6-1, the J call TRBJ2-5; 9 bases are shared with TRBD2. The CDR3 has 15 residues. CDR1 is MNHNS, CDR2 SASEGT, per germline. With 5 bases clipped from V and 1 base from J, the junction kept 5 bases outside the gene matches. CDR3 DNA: TGTGCCAGCAGTAGTATAGCGGGGGCCCAAGAGACCCAGTACTTC. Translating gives CASSSIAGAQETQYF.

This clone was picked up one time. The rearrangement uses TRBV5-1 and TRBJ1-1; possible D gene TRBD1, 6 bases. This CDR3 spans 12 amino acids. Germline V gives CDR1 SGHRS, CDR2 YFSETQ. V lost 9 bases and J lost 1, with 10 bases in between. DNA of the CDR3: TGCGCCACACAGGGAGGGAACACTGAAGCTTTCTTT. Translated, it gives CATQGGNTEAFF.

The CDR3 DNA reads TGTGCCAGCAGTTACTCGAATCCAGGTTTAGGAGTCGGCTACACCTTC. Its protein is CASSYSNPGLGVGYTF. This sequence joins TRBV6-5 and TRBJ1-2, with no clear D. This CDR3 region has 16 residues. Trimming stripped 0 bases from V and 8 bases from J, with 19 bases between. Germline V gene lookup returns CDR1 MNHEY and CDR2 SVGAGI.

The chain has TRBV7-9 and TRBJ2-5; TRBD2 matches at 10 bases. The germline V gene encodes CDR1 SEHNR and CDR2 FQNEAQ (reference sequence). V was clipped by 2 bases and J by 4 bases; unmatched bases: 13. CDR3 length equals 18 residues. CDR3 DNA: TGTGCCAGCAGCTTAATAAGCGGGGGGGCCGGTTTAATAGAGACCCAGTACTTC. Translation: CASSLISGGAGLIETQYF.

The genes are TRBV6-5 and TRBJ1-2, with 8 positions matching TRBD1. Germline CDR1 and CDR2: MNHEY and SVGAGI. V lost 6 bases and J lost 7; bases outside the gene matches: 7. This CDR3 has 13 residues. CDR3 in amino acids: CASSQLQGGGYTF. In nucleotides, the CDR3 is TGTGCCAGCAGCCAATTACAGGGGGGTGGCTACACCTTC.

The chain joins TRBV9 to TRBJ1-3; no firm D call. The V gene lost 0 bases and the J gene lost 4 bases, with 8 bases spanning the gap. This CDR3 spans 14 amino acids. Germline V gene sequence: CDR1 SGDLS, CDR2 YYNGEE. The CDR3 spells CASSVGTRGNTIYF. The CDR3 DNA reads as TGTGCCAGCAGCGTAGGGACGCGGGGAAACACCATATATTTT.

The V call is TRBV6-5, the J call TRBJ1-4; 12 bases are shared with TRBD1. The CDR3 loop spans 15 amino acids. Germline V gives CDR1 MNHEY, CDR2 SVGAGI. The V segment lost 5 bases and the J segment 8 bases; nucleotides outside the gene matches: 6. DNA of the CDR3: TGTGCCAGCAGTCCCTGGGACAGGGGGCACGAAAAACTGTTTTTT. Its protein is CASSPWDRGHEKLFF.

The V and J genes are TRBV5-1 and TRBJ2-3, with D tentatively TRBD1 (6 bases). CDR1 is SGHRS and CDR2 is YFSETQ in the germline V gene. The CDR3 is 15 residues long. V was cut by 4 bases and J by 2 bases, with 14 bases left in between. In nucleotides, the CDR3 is TGCGCCAGCAGCACACAGGGAATGCCCACAGATACGCAGTATTTT. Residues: CASSTQGMPTDTQYF.

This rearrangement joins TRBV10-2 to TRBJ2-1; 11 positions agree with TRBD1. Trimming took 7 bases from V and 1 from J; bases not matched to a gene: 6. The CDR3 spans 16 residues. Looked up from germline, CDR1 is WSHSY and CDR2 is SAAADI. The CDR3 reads CASNPDRGPSYNEQFF. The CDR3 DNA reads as TGCGCCAGCAACCCGGACAGGGGGCCTTCCTACAATGAGCAGTTCTTC.

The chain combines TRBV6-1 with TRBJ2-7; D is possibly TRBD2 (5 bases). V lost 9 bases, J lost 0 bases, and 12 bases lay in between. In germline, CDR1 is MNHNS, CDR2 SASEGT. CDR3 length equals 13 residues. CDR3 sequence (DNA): TGTGCCAGTCAGTGGGAGAGCTCCTACGAGCAGTACGTC. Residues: CASQWESSYEQYV.

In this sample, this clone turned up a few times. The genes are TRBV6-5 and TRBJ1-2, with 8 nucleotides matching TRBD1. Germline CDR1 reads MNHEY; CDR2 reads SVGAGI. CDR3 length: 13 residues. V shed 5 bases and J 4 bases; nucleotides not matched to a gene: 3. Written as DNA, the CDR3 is TGTGCCAGCAGTACGGGACAGGTCTATGGCTACACCTTC. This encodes CASSTGQVYGYTF.

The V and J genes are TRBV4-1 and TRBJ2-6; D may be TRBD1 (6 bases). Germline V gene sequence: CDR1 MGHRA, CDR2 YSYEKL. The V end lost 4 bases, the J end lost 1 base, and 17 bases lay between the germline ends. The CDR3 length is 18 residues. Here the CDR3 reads CASSPPPGTLSGANVLTF. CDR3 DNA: TGCGCCAGCAGCCCACCTCCCGGGACATTGTCTGGGGCCAACGTCCTGACTTTC.

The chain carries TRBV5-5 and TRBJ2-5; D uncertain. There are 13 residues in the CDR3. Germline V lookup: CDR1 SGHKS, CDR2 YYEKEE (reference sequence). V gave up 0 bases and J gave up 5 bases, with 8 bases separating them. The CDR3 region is CASSLGALETQYF. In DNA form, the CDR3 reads TGTGCCAGCAGCTTGGGGGCCCTGGAGACCCAGTACTTC.

The CDR3, as DNA: TGTGCCAGCAGTGAGACAGGGCGAACTGAAGCTTTCTTT. It codes for CASSETGRTEAFF. The V gene is TRBV25-1, the J gene TRBJ1-1; 7 bases align to TRBD1. Germline CDR1 reads MGHDK; CDR2 reads SYGVNS. The CDR3 spans 13 residues. The ends lost 3 bases at V and 5 bases at J; junction bases unmatched: 3.

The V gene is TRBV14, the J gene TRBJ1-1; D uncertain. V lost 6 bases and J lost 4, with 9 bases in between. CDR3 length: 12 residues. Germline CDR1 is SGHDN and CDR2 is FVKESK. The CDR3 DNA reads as TGTGCCAGCAGTCGGGTCCTCACTGAAGCTTTCTTT. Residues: CASSRVLTEAFF.

The CDR3 coding sequence is TGTGCCAGCAGCCCCTATTATAGCGGGGGGGCCTACAATGAGCAGTTCTTC. Its protein product is CASSPYYSGGAYNEQFF. The chain recombines TRBV13 with TRBJ2-1, with 11 bases fitting TRBD2. The CDR3 runs to 17 residues. Germline values: CDR1 PRHDT, CDR2 FYEKMQ (reference sequence). Unmatched junction bases numbered 8, after V lost 5 bases and J lost 2 bases. Complete variable domain (other parts from reference TRBV13 and TRBJ2-1): AAGVIQSPRHLIKEKRETATLKCYPIPRHDTVYWYQQGPGQDPQFLISFYEKMQSDKGSIPDRFSAQQFSDYHSELNMSSLELGDSALYFCASSPYYSGGAYNEQFFGPGTRLTVL.

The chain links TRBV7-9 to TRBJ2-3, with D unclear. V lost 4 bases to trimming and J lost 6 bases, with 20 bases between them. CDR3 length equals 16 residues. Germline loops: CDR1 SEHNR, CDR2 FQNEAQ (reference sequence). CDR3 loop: CASSYDQGPLGDTQYF. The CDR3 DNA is TGTGCCAGCAGCTACGACCAAGGGCCCCTGGGGGATACGCAGTATTTT.

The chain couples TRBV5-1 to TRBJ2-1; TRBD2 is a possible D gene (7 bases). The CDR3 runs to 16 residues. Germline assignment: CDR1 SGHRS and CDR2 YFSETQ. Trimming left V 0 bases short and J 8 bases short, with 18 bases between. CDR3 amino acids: CASSLDYLGGADEQFF. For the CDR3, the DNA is TGCGCCAGCAGCTTGGATTACTTGGGGGGGGCAGATGAGCAGTTCTTC.

CDR3 sequence (DNA): TGTGCCAGCAGCTACACCGGGACCTCTGGAAACACCATATATTTT. It codes for CASSYTGTSGNTIYF. The V and J genes are TRBV7-9 and TRBJ1-3, with a tentative D call TRBD1 (5 bases). The germline CDR1 and CDR2 sequences are SEHNR and FQNEAQ (reference sequence). The CDR3 sequence is 15 residues long. V lost 4 bases and J 0 bases, leaving 10 bases between the germline ends.